This TCR beta chain was identified during a study of cytomegalovirus exposure and HLA in healthy donors. As regards this clone: Its target is unknown.

PCR employed 60 Vbeta and 13 Jbeta primers. Clones were sequenced by immunoSEQ multiplex PCR, and TCRdb holds only the in-frame ones, with some missing. The data show about 140,000 clones, with more than 55% seen just once and 6.5% held by the top ten. Unmatched junction bases numbered 4, after V lost 5 bases and J lost 5 bases. Per the germline V gene, CDR1 is SGHAT and CDR2 is FQNNGV. The CDR3 is made up of 15 amino acids. Study-wide results and limits: It was reported in a later analysis that an Asian-associated ancestry cluster showed fewer N-insertions than the approximately 690-donor mean. For presence/absence analyses, sequencing depth was assumed to be roughly uniform across donors. Sequences of the TCR beta chain were said to predict the HLA-A and HLA-B alleles of most subjects accurately. According to an earlier analysis, most TCR beta V segments yielded productive rearrangements about 87% or about 30% of the time.

The clonotype comes from a woman in her sixties in good health and CMV-seronegative. The sequenced material came from PBMCs. J is TRBJ2-2 and V is TRBV11-2, with 11 bases aligning to TRBD1. This CDR3 reads CASSTGTGGTGELFF. The CDR3 DNA sequence: TGTGCCAGCAGCACGGGGACAGGGGGAACCGGGGAGCTGTTTTTT.